A selection of T cell receptor beta chains follows, all from one sample in a study of blood T cells in healthy people across ages. TCRdb ran MiXCR on the 5' RACE reads and lists one entry per CDR3 protein. The sample has about a million distinct CDR3 sequences, roughly 51% seen once. The sequencing input was blood. These receptors were obtained from a woman in her sixties or seventies in good health. Each CDR3 is given with its conserved first and last residue. The order of the fields is clone size, V gene, D gene, J gene, CDR3 protein, CDR3 DNA. D genes are given only for firm matches. Clone sizes are given selectively: once, few, many, or a class where the clone is expanded.

clone_size: few
v_call: TRBV7-8
d_call: NA
j_call: TRBJ1-2
cdr3_aa: CASSLREGSYGYTF
cdr3_nt: TGTGCCAGCAGCTTAAGGGAGGGAAGCTATGGCTACACCTTC

clone_size: once
v_call: TRBV29-1
d_call: NA
j_call: TRBJ1-1
cdr3_aa: CSVVREVTEAFF
cdr3_nt: TGCAGCGTAGTCAGGGAGGTCACTGAAGCTTTCTTT

clone_size: NA
v_call: TRBV4-1
d_call: NA
j_call: TRBJ1-6
cdr3_aa: CASSQPGTGNSPLHF
cdr3_nt: TGCGCCAGCAGCCAACCCGGGACGGGTAATTCACCCCTCCACTTT

clone_size: NA
v_call: TRBV30
d_call: TRBD1
j_call: TRBJ2-7
cdr3_aa: CAWSPFWDSSYEQYF
cdr3_nt: TGTGCCTGGAGCCCTTTTTGGGACAGTTCCTACGAGCAGTACTTC

clone_size: few
v_call: TRBV5-8
d_call: NA
j_call: TRBJ2-3
cdr3_aa: CASRQFSTDTQYF
cdr3_nt: TGTGCCAGCCGACAGTTCTCCACAGATACGCAGTATTTT

clone_size: NA
v_call: TRBV3-1
d_call: TRBD2
j_call: TRBJ2-5
cdr3_aa: CASSPPLKREVRETQYF
cdr3_nt: TGTGCCAGCAGCCCCCCTCTAAAGCGGGAGGTACGGGAGACCCAGTACTTC

clone_size: few
v_call: TRBV28
d_call: TRBD1
j_call: TRBJ2-7
cdr3_aa: CASSPNRGTSSYEQYF
cdr3_nt: TGTGCCAGCAGTCCTAACAGGGGGACCAGCTCCTACGAGCAGTACTTC

clone_size: NA
v_call: TRBV20-1
d_call: NA
j_call: TRBJ2-1
cdr3_aa: CSAKRSETETQFF
cdr3_nt: TGCAGTGCTAAACGGTCAGAGACGGAGACCCAGTTCTTC

clone_size: once
v_call: TRBV25-1
d_call: NA
j_call: TRBJ2-1
cdr3_aa: CASSEAGPYNEQFF
cdr3_nt: TGTGCCAGCAGTGAGGCGGGGCCTTACAATGAGCAGTTCTTC

clone_size: NA
v_call: TRBV25-1
d_call: TRBD2
j_call: TRBJ2-2
cdr3_aa: CASSEFGERTSGGTGELFF
cdr3_nt: TGTGCCAGCAGTGAATTTGGGGAAAGGACTAGCGGGGGGACCGGGGAGCTGTTTTTT

clone_size: few
v_call: TRBV13
d_call: TRBD2
j_call: TRBJ2-5
cdr3_aa: CASSPRLAGFTQYF
cdr3_nt: TGTGCCAGCAGTCCTCGACTAGCGGGTTTTACGCAGTACTTC

clone_size: NA
v_call: TRBV27
d_call: NA
j_call: TRBJ2-6
cdr3_aa: CASRGLSGANVLTF
cdr3_nt: TGTGCCAGCAGGGGGCTCTCTGGGGCCAACGTCCTGACTTTC

clone_size: few
v_call: TRBV6-1
d_call: TRBD1
j_call: TRBJ2-4
cdr3_aa: CASSPQGVKNIQYF
cdr3_nt: TGTGCCAGCAGCCCTCAGGGGGTCAAAAACATTCAGTACTTC

clone_size: once
v_call: TRBV6-5
d_call: TRBD2
j_call: TRBJ2-3
cdr3_aa: CASRGTSEGTDTQYF
cdr3_nt: TGTGCCAGCAGGGGGACTAGCGAAGGGACAGATACGCAGTATTTT

clone_size: NA
v_call: TRBV20-1
d_call: NA
j_call: TRBJ2-5
cdr3_aa: CSACRDPGQETQYF
cdr3_nt: TGCAGTGCTTGCCGGGACCCTGGGCAAGAGACCCAGTACTTC

clone_size: few
v_call: TRBV7-9
d_call: TRBD2
j_call: TRBJ2-7
cdr3_aa: CASSSYRGRDSYEQYF
cdr3_nt: TGTGCCAGCAGCTCTTACCGGGGGAGGGACTCCTACGAGCAGTACTTC

clone_size: NA
v_call: TRBV20-1
d_call: TRBD2
j_call: TRBJ2-1
cdr3_aa: CSARAGVRTEQFF
cdr3_nt: TGCAGTGCTAGGGCGGGAGTAAGGACTGAGCAGTTCTTC

clone_size: few
v_call: TRBV28
d_call: TRBD1
j_call: TRBJ2-7
cdr3_aa: CASRGTGWNEQYF
cdr3_nt: TGTGCCAGCAGAGGGACAGGGTGGAACGAGCAGTACTTC

clone_size: few
v_call: TRBV20-1
d_call: NA
j_call: TRBJ2-1
cdr3_aa: CSARAGSYNEQFF
cdr3_nt: TGCAGTGCTAGAGCTGGCTCCTACAATGAGCAGTTCTTC

clone_size: NA
v_call: TRBV30
d_call: NA
j_call: TRBJ2-1
cdr3_aa: CAWRRQGKSYNEQFF
cdr3_nt: TGTGCCTGGAGACGTCAGGGTAAATCCTACAATGAGCAGTTCTTC

clone_size: NA
v_call: TRBV12-5
d_call: TRBD2
j_call: TRBJ2-5
cdr3_aa: CASGFYVVGTSKETQYF
cdr3_nt: TGTGCTAGTGGTTTTTACGTGGTCGGGACTAGCAAAGAGACCCAGTACTTC

clone_size: NA
v_call: TRBV30
d_call: NA
j_call: TRBJ2-5
cdr3_aa: CALGETQYF
cdr3_nt: TGTGCCTTGGGGGAGACCCAGTACTTC

clone_size: few
v_call: TRBV7-2
d_call: TRBD2
j_call: TRBJ2-7
cdr3_aa: CASSLDRLAGDGQYF
cdr3_nt: TGTGCCAGCAGCTTAGACAGACTAGCGGGAGATGGGCAGTACTTC

clone_size: NA
v_call: TRBV5-1
d_call: TRBD2
j_call: TRBJ2-1
cdr3_aa: CANSLLGGRPSSYNEQFF
cdr3_nt: TGCGCCAACAGCTTACTGGGCGGGAGGCCCAGCTCCTACAATGAGCAGTTCTTC

clone_size: NA
v_call: TRBV7-3
d_call: NA
j_call: TRBJ2-3
cdr3_aa: CASSVMSRNTQYF
cdr3_nt: TGTGCCAGCAGCGTAATGTCCCGGAATACGCAGTATTTT

clone_size: NA
v_call: TRBV5-4
d_call: TRBD1
j_call: TRBJ2-6
cdr3_aa: CASSLRTGASGANVLTF
cdr3_nt: TGTGCCAGCAGCTTGAGGACAGGGGCCTCTGGGGCCAACGTCCTGACTTTC

clone_size: NA
v_call: TRBV2
d_call: NA
j_call: TRBJ2-5
cdr3_aa: CASSRQGGSRETQYF
cdr3_nt: TGTGCCAGCAGCCGACAGGGAGGATCGAGAGAGACCCAGTACTTC

clone_size: NA
v_call: TRBV5-6
d_call: TRBD1
j_call: TRBJ1-2
cdr3_aa: CASSLLGQDLYGYTF
cdr3_nt: TGTGCCAGCAGCCTCCTGGGACAGGACCTCTATGGCTACACCTTC

clone_size: NA
v_call: TRBV4-1
d_call: NA
j_call: TRBJ2-1
cdr3_aa: CASSQEKGSGYNEQFF
cdr3_nt: TGCGCCAGCAGCCAAGAAAAAGGTAGCGGTTACAATGAGCAGTTCTTC

clone_size: NA
v_call: TRBV7-2
d_call: TRBD1
j_call: TRBJ2-7
cdr3_aa: CASSLLGQGCDEQYF
cdr3_nt: TGTGCCAGCAGCTTACTGGGACAGGGGTGTGACGAGCAGTACTTC